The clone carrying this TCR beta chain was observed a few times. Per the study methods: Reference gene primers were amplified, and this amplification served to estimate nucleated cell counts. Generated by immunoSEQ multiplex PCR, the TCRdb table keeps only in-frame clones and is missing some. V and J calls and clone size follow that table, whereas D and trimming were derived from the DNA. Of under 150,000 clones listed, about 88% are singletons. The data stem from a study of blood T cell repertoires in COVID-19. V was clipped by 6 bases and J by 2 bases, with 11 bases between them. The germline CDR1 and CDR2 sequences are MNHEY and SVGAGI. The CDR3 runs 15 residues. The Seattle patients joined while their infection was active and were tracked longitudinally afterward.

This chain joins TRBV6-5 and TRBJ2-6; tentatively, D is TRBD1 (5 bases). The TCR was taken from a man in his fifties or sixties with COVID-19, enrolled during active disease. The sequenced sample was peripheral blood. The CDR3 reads CASRIQDTGANVLTF. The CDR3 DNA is TGTGCCAGCAGAATACAGGATACTGGGGCCAACGTCCTGACTTTC.